What follows are 15 T cell receptor beta chains derived from one specimen sequenced in a study of cytomegalovirus exposure and HLA in healthy donors. The study ran its PCR with 60 Vbeta and 13 Jbeta primers. Profiling relied on immunoSEQ multiplex PCR, and the TCRdb table lists in-frame clones only, not all of them. The sample gives 150,000 to 200,000 clones, around 86% of which show up once; 3.5% to 5% is in the top ten. The sample was PBMCs. The receptors come from a man over 45 in good health and CMV-seropositive.

The J gene is TRBJ1-2, the V gene TRBV15; 8 nucleotides align to TRBD1. The V gene end was trimmed by 3 bases and the J gene end by 5 bases; junction bases not matched to a gene: 8. The CDR3 consists of 15 residues. Germline V CDR1 and CDR2: LNHNV, YYDKDF (reference sequence). The CDR3 bases are TGTGCCACCAGCAGCCGACAGGGGACCCTATATGGCTACACCTTC. This encodes CATSSRQGTLYGYTF.

This chain connects TRBV10-3 to TRBJ2-7; 9 bases match TRBD2. This CDR3 region has 16 residues. The V gene's germline CDR1 is ENHRY and CDR2 SYGVKD. V lost 4 bases and J lost 2; bases outside the gene matches: 9. CDR3 residues: CAISVLSGRNPYEQYF. CDR3 coding DNA: TGTGCCATCAGTGTTTTAAGCGGGAGGAACCCCTACGAGCAGTACTTC.

The chain carries TRBV7-8 and TRBJ2-7; D is uncertain. The CDR3 runs 14 residues. From germline, CDR1 is SGHVS and CDR2 FQNEAQ. Trimming took off 1 base at V and 1 base at J, with 8 bases between the two ends. The CDR3 loop reads CASSLEAQSYEQYF. The DNA of the CDR3 is TGTGCCAGCAGCTTAGAAGCACAGTCCTACGAGCAGTACTTC. Full variable domain (rest looked up from reference TRBV7-8 and TRBJ2-7): GAGVSQSPRYKVAKRGQDVALRCDPISGHVSLFWYQQALGQGPEFLTYFQNEAQLDKSGLPSDRFFAERPEGSVSTLKIQRTQQEDSAVYLCASSLEAQSYEQYFGPGTRLTVT.

This rearrangement joins TRBV11-3 to TRBJ1-1; tentatively, D is TRBD1 (5 bases). There are 14 residues in the CDR3. With 4 bases removed from V and 1 base from J, the gap between germline ends came to 10 bases. CDR1 and CDR2 (germline): SGHNT, YENEEA. The DNA of the CDR3 is TGTGCCAGCAGCTCCGGACACCCGAACACTGAAGCTTTCTTT. Translation: CASSSGHPNTEAFF.

The J gene is TRBJ1-5, the V gene TRBV30, with D possibly matching TRBD1 (6 bases). This CDR3 is 15 amino acids long. Germline V CDR1 and CDR2: GTSNPN, SVGIG (reference sequence). Trimming cost V 5 bases and J 0 bases, with 14 bases left between them. Written as DNA, the CDR3 is TGTGCCTGGTCCAGGACAGCGATTAGCAATCAGCCCCAGCATTTT. This encodes CAWSRTAISNQPQHF.

The V and J genes are TRBV20-1 and TRBJ1-1, with TRBD1 matching over 7 bases. The CDR3 spans 11 residues. Germline CDR1 reads DFQATT; CDR2 reads SNEGSKA (reference sequence). V shed 4 bases, J shed 4 bases, and the junction held 0 bases outside the gene matches. As DNA, the CDR3 is TGCAGTGCTAACAGGGGCACTGAAGCTTTCTTT. Protein sequence: CSANRGTEAFF.

The chain is built from TRBV7-9 and TRBJ1-2; TRBD1 aligns across 9 bases. Per germline, CDR1 SEHNR and CDR2 FQNEAQ (reference sequence). This CDR3 is 16 amino acids long. The ends lost 4 bases at V and 8 bases at J; junction bases unmatched: 14. The chain's CDR3 is CASSSVGGGTGNGYTF. Here the CDR3 DNA reads TGTGCCAGCAGCTCTGTTGGGGGGGGGACAGGGAACGGCTACACCTTC.

Only one count was recorded for this clone. The chain couples TRBV14 to TRBJ2-1, with 10 bases identical to TRBD2. V was clipped by 4 bases and J by 8 bases; unmatched bases: 8. The CDR3 sequence is 15 residues long. CDR1 is SGHDN, CDR2 FVKESK, per germline. DNA of the CDR3: TGTGCCAGCAGCCTGGCTAGCGGGGGTTTCTATGAGCAGTTCTTC. Its translation: CASSLASGGFYEQFF.

V usage is TRBV4-3 and J usage is TRBJ2-5; D might be TRBD2 (6 bases). The germline gives CDR1 LGHNA, CDR2 YSLEER. With 0 bases removed from V and 7 bases from J, the gap between germline ends came to 12 bases. This CDR3 contains 14 residues. The CDR3 is CASSQERRGGTQYF. The DNA for the CDR3 is TGCGCCAGCAGCCAAGAGCGTAGGGGAGGGACCCAGTACTTC.

There are a few counts of this clone. The rearrangement joins TRBV12-2 to TRBJ1-6; the tabulated D call, TRBD1, remains unverified against the DNA. TRBV12-2 is flagged as a pseudogene. The CDR3 is 16 amino acids. Written as DNA, the CDR3 is TGTGCAAGTCGCTTTGGGACACGCCCGGATAATTCACCCCTCCACTTT. Residues: CASRFGTRPDNSPLHF.

This clone was recorded only once. The gene calls are TRBV27 and TRBJ1-6; TRBD1 might be the D (6 bases). The CDR3 extends over 15 amino acids. Trimming took off 7 bases at V and 3 bases at J, with 13 bases between the two ends. From germline, CDR1 is MNHEY and CDR2 SMNVEV (reference sequence). The CDR3 spells CASTDPTGYNSPLHF. The DNA for the CDR3 is TGTGCCAGCACCGACCCGACAGGCTATAATTCACCCCTCCACTTT.

This clone occurred a few times. This sequence joins TRBV7-9 and TRBJ1-1, with D tentatively TRBD1 (5 bases). This CDR3 has 14 residues. Germline lookup yields CDR1 SEHNR and CDR2 FQNEAQ (reference sequence). V lost 5 bases and J lost 7, with 17 bases in between. In DNA form, the CDR3 reads TGTGCCAGCAGCCCCAGCGGGGGGGTACATGAAGCTTTCTTT. Translation: CASSPSGGVHEAFF.

Written as DNA, the CDR3 is TGTGCCAGCAGCTTGGGCAGTTCTAACTATGGCTACACCTTC. Protein product: CASSLGSSNYGYTF. The chain uses TRBV5-6 and TRBJ1-2; D unclear. CDR1 and CDR2 (germline): SGHDT, YYEEEE. Trimming stripped 0 bases from V and 0 bases from J, with 6 bases between. The CDR3 length is 14 residues. The full variable domain, rest sourced from reference TRBV5-6 and TRBJ1-2, is DAGVTQSPTHLIKTRGQQVTLRCSPKSGHDTVSWYQQALGQGPQFIFQYYEEEERQRGNFPDRFSGHQFPNYSSELNVNALLLGDSALYLCASSLGSSNYGYTFGSGTRLTVV.

The genes are TRBV5-1 and TRBJ2-7, with TRBD1 as a possible D gene (7 bases). From germline, CDR1 is SGHRS and CDR2 YFSETQ. V lost 4 bases and J lost 2, with 25 bases in between. CDR3 length: 18 residues. The DNA for the CDR3 is TGCGCCAGCAGCCTAACTGTAGGAGGGGGCTCTTGGACCTACGAGCAGTACTTC. Encoded protein: CASSLTVGGGSWTYEQYF.

The V and J genes are TRBV10-3 and TRBJ2-5, with 9 bases that match TRBD1. This CDR3 contains 15 residues. The germline V gene encodes CDR1 ENHRY and CDR2 SYGVKD. The ends lost 1 base at V and 5 bases at J; junction bases unmatched: 5. CDR3 in amino acids: CAISELQGARETQYF. CDR3 DNA sequence: TGTGCCATCAGTGAGTTACAGGGGGCCCGCGAGACCCAGTACTTC.